The present TCR beta chain was sequenced within a study of CD8 T cells in ankylosing spondylitis. With V trimmed by 4 bases and J by 5 bases, 1 base remained unmatched. The CDR3 loop spans 13 amino acids. In this sample, this clonotype turned up a few times. Its antigen is undetermined. General study results and limits: A TCR beta motif made of several highly homologous variants seemed typical of ankylosing spondylitis blood. As for the disease-linked clones, they showed a CD8+ phenotype and occurred at relatively low frequencies in peripheral blood. Reportedly, disease-linked clones are significantly enriched in ankylosing spondylitis patients' matched synovial fluid.

Quantitative 5'-RACE with molecular barcodes produced the TCR beta libraries. MiXCR, applied by TCRdb to the 5' RACE reads, yields one record per CDR3 protein. Here the sample spans approximately 540,000 distinct CDR3 sequences, approximately 12% being singletons. The chain is built from TRBV12-3 or TRBV12-4 and TRBJ2-2; 7 bases align to TRBD2. The sequence was obtained from a male donor with ankylosing spondylitis. The material sequenced was blood, either unsorted or a sorted T cell fraction (not recorded which). CDR3 loop: CASSSRETGELFF. The CDR3 DNA reads as TGTGCCAGCAGTTCGCGGGAGACCGGGGAGCTGTTTTTT.